These 4 T cell receptor beta chains were sequenced from one sample in a study of spatial heterogeneity in lung cancer. The time point here: sample taken at primary tumor resection. TCRdb analysed the 5' RACE reads with MiXCR anew, one entry per CDR3 protein. The table lists about 48,000 distinct CDR3 sequences, less than 6% of them singletons. Sequenced here: PBMCs, sampled at surgery. The receptors come from a male donor with early-stage non-small cell lung cancer.

In its sample, this clonotype is medium-sized. This chain joins TRBV29-1 and TRBJ1-1; D gene unclear. The V end was cut by 5 bases, the J end by 1 base, with 8 bases between. The CDR3 sequence is 12 residues long. Germline CDR1 reads SQVTM; CDR2 reads ANQGSEA. The CDR3 reads CSVRDTNTEAFF. CDR3 bases: TGCAGCGTTCGAGACACGAACACTGAAGCTTTCTTT.

This clonotype was picked up many times. The genes are TRBV12-3 or TRBV12-4 and TRBJ2-1; a possible D gene is TRBD2 (7 bases). This CDR3 has 16 amino acids. V shed 2 bases and J shed 7 bases, with 18 bases lying between them. This chain's CDR3 is CASSLIGGGPGNEQFF. In DNA form, the CDR3 reads TGTGCCAGCAGTTTAATAGGGGGAGGGCCGGGAAATGAGCAGTTCTTC.

This rearrangement joins TRBV2 to TRBJ2-4; D gene ambiguous. With 1 base removed from V and 0 bases from J, the gap between germline ends came to 4 bases. Germline CDR1 and CDR2: SNHLY and FYNNEI. The CDR3 spans 14 residues. CDR3 bases: TGTGCCAGCAGTGAAGGGGAAGCCAAAAACATTCAGTACTTC. This codes for CASSEGEAKNIQYF. Filled out from reference TRBV2 and TRBJ2-4, the complete variable domain reads EPEVTQTPSHQVTQMGQEVILRCVPISNHLYFYWYRQILGQKVEFLVSFYNNEISEKSEIFDDQFSVERPDGSNFTLKIRSTKLEDSAMYFCASSEGEAKNIQYFGAGTRLSVL.

Many counts were recorded for this clonotype. J is TRBJ2-1 and V is TRBV7-6, with D possibly matching TRBD2 (6 bases). V dropped 1 base and J dropped 7 bases, with 14 bases sitting between them. There are 15 residues in the CDR3. Germline-derived CDR1 and CDR2 are SGHVS and FNYEAQ. CDR3 in amino acids: CASSLGLAIGNEQFF. CDR3 nucleotide sequence: TGTGCCAGCAGCTTAGGTCTAGCGATCGGGAATGAGCAGTTCTTC.